This T cell receptor beta chain appears in the sequencing data of a study of shared clonotypes between healthy human individuals. Study as a whole: Three plates each covered CD4 naive and memory; CD8 naive two, CD8 memory one. Whole-study findings and limits: Generation of non-shared clonotypes was less probable than generation of clonotypes shared by all four donors. Donors were few, which limited the genetic and exposure-history diversity represented.

Points on this clone: Its specificity is unknown.

The CDR3 is 12 residues long. Germline V gives CDR1 LNHDA, CDR2 SQIVND (reference sequence). V dropped 9 bases and J dropped 6 bases, with 12 bases sitting between them. TCRdb's copy holds only in-frame clones and misses some; the assay was immunoSEQ multiplex PCR. This sample has under 600,000 clones; approximately 94% occur once, and the top ten carry about 0.06%. Specimen: naive CD4+ T cells sorted from blood. The sample's subset: CD45RA+ positively selected. This clonotype was obtained from a woman aged 25 to 39 in good health. This chain links TRBV19 with TRBJ1-5; weak D call: TRBD1 (6 bases). The CDR3 bases are TGTGCCAGCCAGGGGTTTCCTCAGCCCCAGCATTTT. It codes for CASQGFPQPQHF.